Sequencing of this T cell receptor beta chain was carried out in a study of HIV-infected patients and healthy controls. Via MiXCR, TCRdb re-called the 5' RACE reads, giving one row per CDR3 protein. The repertoire holds about 64,000 distinct CDR3 sequences, with approximately 21% as singletons. Per the germline V gene, CDR1 is LNHDA and CDR2 is SQIVND (reference sequence). The CDR3 contains 14 residues. Trimming stripped 5 bases from V and 7 bases from J, with 17 bases between. The chain couples TRBV19 to TRBJ1-2, with D perhaps matching TRBD1 (6 bases). The sequence was collected from a human donor in good health. Specimen: CD4+ T cells from blood. Written as DNA, the CDR3 is TGTGCCAGTAGTCCTACCCCAGGGGTGGCTGGCTACACCTTC. Translation: CASSPTPGVAGYTF.